Listed here are 22 T cell receptor beta chains from one sample, sequenced in a study of neurological immune-mediated disorders. TCRdb passed the 5' RACE reads through MiXCR, listing each CDR3 protein once. In the table there are 66,000 or so distinct CDR3 sequences, 4.5% to 5.5% of which are singletons. The sample comprised PBMCs. Every receptor here comes from a man aged 30 to 45 with multiple sclerosis.

This clonotype was found many times. This chain connects TRBV7-2 to TRBJ2-2; 8 nucleotides match TRBD1. This CDR3 comprises 15 residues. Trimming removed 6 bases from V and 2 bases from J; junction bases left unmatched: 5. CDR1 and CDR2 from the germline V gene are SGHTA and FQGNSA. Here the CDR3 reads CASRPGGYNTGELFF. The DNA of the CDR3 is TGTGCCAGCAGGCCAGGGGGCTACAACACCGGGGAGCTGTTTTTT.

This clonotype appeared many times. V and J are TRBV4-1 and TRBJ2-3; 7 positions match TRBD2. CDR1 and CDR2 (germline): MGHRA, YSYEKL. Unmatched junction bases numbered 5, after V lost 1 base and J lost 4 bases. This CDR3 spans 15 amino acids. The CDR3 coding sequence is TGCGCCAGCAGCCAAGCCGGGGGGTGGGCAGATACGCAGTATTTT. Encoded protein: CASSQAGGWADTQYF.

Ten or more counts support this clonotype. This sequence joins TRBV5-1 and TRBJ1-1; no firm D call. Looked up from germline, CDR1 is SGHRS and CDR2 is YFSETQ. The V end was cut by 1 base, the J end by 1 base, with 8 bases between. CDR3 size: 14 residues. CDR3 sequence (DNA): TGCGCCAGCAGCTTGTACGGAAAGAACACTGAAGCTTTCTTT. Its protein product is CASSLYGKNTEAFF. The variable domain in full, completed from reference TRBV5-1 and TRBJ1-1, reads KAGVTQTPRYLIKTRGQQVTLSCSPISGHRSVSWYQQTPGQGLQFLFEYFSETQRNKGNFPGRFSGRQFSNSRSEMNVSTLELGDSALYLCASSLYGKNTEAFFGQGTRLTVV.

This clonotype was picked up many times. V is TRBV5-1 and J is TRBJ2-5; 8 bases match TRBD1. Germline V gives CDR1 SGHRS, CDR2 YFSETQ. The CDR3 totals 14 residues. V trimming: 4 bases; J trimming: 4 bases; junction bases outside the gene matches: 6. DNA of the CDR3: TGCGCCAGCAGCGCAGACAGGGGTGGAGAGACCCAGTACTTC. This codes for CASSADRGGETQYF.

This clonotype was counted at least ten times. The V gene is TRBV5-1, the J gene TRBJ1-5, with D possibly being TRBD1 (5 bases). This CDR3 is 14 amino acids long. V lost 0 bases and J 4 bases, leaving 8 bases between the germline ends. Germline CDR1 SGHRS, CDR2 YFSETQ. CDR3 in amino acids: CASSLGRGNQPQHF. The CDR3 DNA is TGCGCCAGCAGCTTGGGGAGGGGAAATCAGCCCCAGCATTTT.

The chain combines TRBV29-1 with TRBJ1-1; D gene unclear. The CDR3 covers 15 residues. V gave up 1 base and J gave up 2 bases, with 14 bases separating them. From germline, CDR1 is SQVTM and CDR2 ANQGSEA. The DNA of the CDR3 is TGCAGCGTTGAAGGGACGTTCGGGTCTAACACTGAAGCTTTCTTT. It specifies CSVEGTFGSNTEAFF. Using reference TRBV29-1 and TRBJ1-1 for the parts outside the CDR3, the full variable domain is SAVISQKPSRDICQRGTSLTIQCQVDSQVTMMFWYRQQPGQSLTLIATANQGSEATYESGFVIDKFPISRPNLTFSTLTVSNMSPEDSSIYLCSVEGTFGSNTEAFFGQGTRLTVV.

This clonotype was recorded many times. The chain couples TRBV20-1 to TRBJ1-1; D might be TRBD1 (5 bases). CDR3 length equals 13 residues. Germline loops: CDR1 DFQATT, CDR2 SNEGSKA (reference sequence). V lost 5 bases and J 6 bases, leaving 16 bases between the germline ends. CDR3 in amino acids: CSASGAGRAEAFF. CDR3 DNA: TGCAGTGCTTCTGGAGCGGGGCGAGCTGAAGCTTTCTTT.

J is TRBJ1-2 and V is TRBV5-1, with a weak D call TRBD1 (5 bases). V dropped 1 base and J dropped 4 bases, with 11 bases sitting between them. The CDR3 totals 14 residues. CDR1 is SGHRS and CDR2 is YFSETQ in the germline V gene. The CDR3, as DNA: TGCGCCAGCAGCTTGCGGCAGGGAGGCTATGGCTACACCTTC. Translating gives CASSLRQGGYGYTF.

V usage is TRBV2 and J usage is TRBJ2-7; D tentatively fits TRBD1 or TRBD2 (5 bases each). V lost 8 bases and J lost 3, with 5 bases in between. Germline assignment: CDR1 SNHLY and CDR2 FYNNEI. The CDR3 spans 10 residues. The CDR3 DNA sequence: TGTGCCAGCGGGGGCTACGAGCAGTACTTC. The encoded protein is CASGGYEQYF.

A few counts support this clonotype. This chain links TRBV27 with TRBJ1-4; D unclear. Germline assignment: CDR1 MNHEY and CDR2 SMNVEV (reference sequence). Trimming stripped 3 bases from V and 0 bases from J, with 8 bases between. The CDR3 covers 15 residues. For the CDR3, the DNA is TGTGCCAGCAGTTTCCGATCTGCAACTAATGAAAAACTGTTTTTT. It is translated as CASSFRSATNEKLFF.

This clonotype was counted ten times or more. In nucleotides, the CDR3 is TGCGCCAGCAGCCGGATCGGACAGCGTGTCTCTGGGGCCAACGTCCTGACTTTC. As protein: CASSRIGQRVSGANVLTF. The chain couples TRBV4-1 to TRBJ2-6; a weak D match, TRBD1 (6 bases). In germline, CDR1 is MGHRA, CDR2 YSYEKL. This CDR3 is built from 18 residues. V was shortened by 4 bases and J by 0 bases, with 16 bases between the two germline ends.

This clonotype was counted ten times or more. The chain has TRBV3-1 and TRBJ2-1; either TRBD1 or TRBD2 may supply D (5 bases each). The CDR3 has 16 amino acids. V lost 0 bases and J 4 bases, leaving 13 bases between the germline ends. The germline V gene has CDR1 LGHDT and CDR2 YNNKEL (reference sequence). CDR3 coding DNA: TGTGCCAGCAGCCAAGAACGGGGCCCGCCTTACAATGAGCAGTTCTTC. This sequence encodes CASSQERGPPYNEQFF.

This clonotype was found a few times. In DNA form, the CDR3 reads TGCAGTGCTAGACCCGGGACCCGCGGGGAAGGCGGCTACGAGCAGTACTTC. This translates into CSARPGTRGEGGYEQYF. V and J are TRBV20-1 and TRBJ2-7, with D possibly matching TRBD2 (6 bases). This CDR3 comprises 17 residues. Germline CDR1 DFQATT, CDR2 SNEGSKA (reference sequence). Trimming pared 2 bases from V and 3 bases from J, leaving 23 bases between.

This clonotype was recorded a few times. The chain couples TRBV4-1 to TRBJ1-5; weak D call: TRBD1 (6 bases). Germline CDR1 reads MGHRA; CDR2 reads YSYEKL. This CDR3 has 15 amino acids. V shed 3 bases and J shed 10 bases, with 19 bases lying between them. The CDR3 DNA reads TGCGCCAGCAGCCAGACTGACAGGAAAAGAGATCCCCAGCATTTT. Translating it yields CASSQTDRKRDPQHF.

This clonotype was detected ten times or more. The chain employs TRBV20-1 and TRBJ1-5; no reliable D call. Germline V gene data show CDR1 as DFQATT and CDR2 as SNEGSKA (reference sequence). The CDR3 contains 13 residues. Trimming removed 1 base at V and 0 bases at J, with 4 bases between. The CDR3 DNA sequence: TGCAGTGCTAGAGGCGCTAGCAATCAGCCCCAGCATTTT. It specifies CSARGASNQPQHF.

This clonotype has ten or more counts. The gene calls are TRBV10-3 and TRBJ2-7; 13 bases are a match to TRBD2. Germline V gene lookup returns CDR1 ENHRY and CDR2 SYGVKD. Trimming cost V 6 bases and J 6 bases; bases outside gene matches: 5. This CDR3 spans 14 amino acids. DNA for the CDR3: TGTGCCATCAGGATGACTAGCGGGGGGCGCGAGCAGTACTTC. Encoded protein: CAIRMTSGGREQYF.

This clonotype showed up many times. This chain joins TRBV7-8 and TRBJ1-5; 7 nucleotides align to TRBD1. The J segment lost 6 bases and the V segment lost 2 bases, leaving 7 bases of the junction unmatched. The V gene's germline CDR1 is SGHVS and CDR2 FQNEAQ. The CDR3 has 15 amino acids. The CDR3 region is CASSLTGVDGQPQHF. In DNA form, the CDR3 reads TGTGCCAGCAGCTTAACAGGGGTGGATGGTCAGCCCCAGCATTTT. Filled out from reference TRBV7-8 and TRBJ1-5, the complete variable domain reads GAGVSQSPRYKVAKRGQDVALRCDPISGHVSLFWYQQALGQGPEFLTYFQNEAQLDKSGLPSDRFFAERPEGSVSTLKIQRTQQEDSAVYLCASSLTGVDGQPQHFGDGTRLSIL.

There are many counts of this clonotype. The chain combines TRBV6-5 with TRBJ2-1; D not certain. The CDR3 totals 18 residues. Germline assignment: CDR1 MNHEY and CDR2 SVGAGI. V was cut by 6 bases and J by 0 bases, with 21 bases left in between. The CDR3 loop reads CASRGAQWKTSSYNEQFF. The CDR3 bases are TGTGCCAGCAGAGGCGCGCAGTGGAAGACAAGCTCCTACAATGAGCAGTTCTTC.

This clonotype was detected many times. The chain carries TRBV10-3 and TRBJ1-4; the D is unclear. The CDR3 loop spans 15 amino acids. Per germline, CDR1 ENHRY and CDR2 SYGVKD. Trimming took 0 bases from V and 0 from J, leaving 5 bases between them. The DNA for the CDR3 is TGTGCCATCAGTGAGTCGGGTGCAACTAATGAAAAACTGTTTTTT. This sequence encodes CAISESGATNEKLFF.

This clonotype occurred many times. This sequence joins TRBV5-1 and TRBJ2-7; 11 nucleotides line up with TRBD2. V dropped 4 bases and J dropped 2; count of bases not matched to a gene: 8. Germline loops: CDR1 SGHRS, CDR2 YFSETQ. This CDR3 spans 16 amino acids. The CDR3 loop is CASSRTLAGGAYEQYF. DNA for the CDR3: TGCGCCAGCAGCCGGACGCTAGCGGGGGGCGCCTACGAGCAGTACTTC.

The table lists this clonotype with many counts. The chain employs TRBV7-2 and TRBJ1-2; D unresolved. Germline V gene sequence: CDR1 SGHTA, CDR2 FQGNSA. The V end lost 5 bases, the J end lost 4 bases, and 8 bases lay between the germline ends. The CDR3 runs 12 residues. The CDR3 coding sequence is TGTGCCAGCAGCCGAAGTCGCTATGGCTACACCTTC. This gives the protein CASSRSRYGYTF.

Ten or more counts support this clonotype. The chain uses TRBV6-4 and TRBJ2-1; 9 bases are shared with TRBD1. Looked up from germline, CDR1 is MRHNA and CDR2 is SNTAGT. With V trimmed by 0 bases and J by 7 bases, 1 base remained unmatched. This CDR3 is built from 14 residues. The CDR3 DNA sequence: TGTGCCAGCAGTGACTCGGACAGGGGAAATGAGCAGTTCTTC. Translation: CASSDSDRGNEQFF.